This passage covers 21 T cell receptor beta chains from one sample sequenced in a study of response to subunit inactivated influenza vaccine (dated by TCRdb to the late 2010s). The library relied on RT-PCR. TCRdb records Illumina HiSeq 2500 as the sequencer. TCRdb reprocessing: public reads trimmed at Q25 with fastp, clones called with MiXCR, in-frame beta chains kept. All rows with the same CDR3 protein become a single entry with the most common DNA and genes. The sample data list more than 550,000 distinct CDR3 sequences, and over 9.5% of these were observed just once. The ten largest make up around 9.6% of the sample. The sample was PBMCs from blood, taken on the day of vaccination. These receptors were obtained from a man aged 50-59 years who received an inactivated influenza vaccine. Donor details come from another sample of the same person, matched by shared clones.

The chain couples TRBV6-1 to TRBJ1-1, with 10 bases matching TRBD1. V shed 6 bases, J shed 5 bases, and the junction held 6 bases outside the gene matches. Germline CDR1 is MNHNS and CDR2 is SASEGT. The CDR3 runs 14 residues. The CDR3 protein is CASRTTGGITEAFF. CDR3 in DNA: TGTGCCAGCAGAACGACAGGGGGCATAACTGAAGCTTTCTTT.

The chain links TRBV20-1 to TRBJ2-3, with TRBD2 matching over 10 bases. This CDR3 spans 14 amino acids. Trimming removed 3 bases from V and 7 bases from J; junction bases left unmatched: 7. Germline CDR1 DFQATT, CDR2 SNEGSKA (reference sequence). CDR3 coding DNA: TGCAGTGCTAGTCCCGGGACTAGCGACCATACGCAGTATTTT. This translates into CSASPGTSDHTQYF.

The chain carries TRBV7-7 and TRBJ1-4; D gene unclear. The germline V and J ends were trimmed by 5 bases and 0 bases, with 10 bases remaining between them. Looked up from germline, CDR1 is SSHAT and CDR2 is FNYEAQ (reference sequence). There are 15 residues in the CDR3. CDR3 nucleotides: TGTGCCAGCAGCGCGACACTTGCAACTAATGAAAAACTGTTTTTT. This encodes CASSATLATNEKLFF.

This chain connects TRBV6-2 or TRBV6-3 to TRBJ2-1; maybe TRBD2 (6 bases). V gave up 10 bases and J gave up 5 bases, with 12 bases separating them. This CDR3 is 12 amino acids long. Per the germline V gene, CDR1 is MNHEY and CDR2 is SVGEGT. The CDR3 DNA reads TGTGCCATCCGGGACTCAGACAATGAGCAGTTCTTC. This codes for CAIRDSDNEQFF.

The table lists this clonotype with a few counts. This rearrangement joins TRBV7-7 to TRBJ2-1; 10 bases align to TRBD1. Germline-derived CDR1 and CDR2 are SSHAT and FNYEAQ (reference sequence). The CDR3 consists of 16 residues. The V gene end was trimmed by 4 bases and the J gene end by 8 bases; junction bases not matched to a gene: 11. The CDR3 coding sequence is TGTGCCAGCAGCTCCAGCCGGGACAGGGGTTTTCATGAGCAGTTCTTC. It yields the protein CASSSSRDRGFHEQFF. Full variable domain (outside the CDR3, taken from reference TRBV7-7 and TRBJ2-1): GAGVSQSPRYKVTKRGQDVTLRCDPISSHATLYWYQQALGQGPEFLTYFNYEAQPDKSGLPSDRFSAERPEGSISTLTIQRTEQRDSAMYRCASSSSRDRGFHEQFFGPGTRLTVL.

This clonotype was picked up a small number of times. The chain carries TRBV30 and TRBJ2-7; tentative D call: TRBD1 (5 bases). CDR1 is GTSNPN and CDR2 is SVGIG in the germline V gene (reference sequence). CDR3 size: 13 residues. V dropped 0 bases and J dropped 0 bases, with 6 bases sitting between them. In DNA form, the CDR3 reads TGTGCCTGGAGTGTTACAGGCTCCTACGAGCAGTACTTC. Amino acids: CAWSVTGSYEQYF.

This clonotype was seen a few times. The chain links TRBV4-3 to TRBJ2-7; D is unclear. This CDR3 contains 14 residues. V shed 0 bases and J shed 7 bases, with 13 bases lying between them. CDR1 LGHNA and CDR2 YSLEER come from the germline V gene. CDR3 protein: CASSQDRVPTEQYF. CDR3 DNA sequence: TGCGCCAGCAGCCAAGATCGAGTACCGACGGAGCAGTACTTC.

The rearrangement links TRBV12-3 or TRBV12-4 to TRBJ1-5, with a possible D match to TRBD1 (5 bases). The germline V and J ends were trimmed by 3 bases and 3 bases, with 9 bases remaining between them. The CDR3 totals 14 residues. CDR3 DNA: TGTGCCAGCAGTTTTGAGGGGATCAATCAGCCCCAGCATTTT. This translates into CASSFEGINQPQHF.

In its sample, this clonotype was seen many times. The chain employs TRBV12-3 or TRBV12-4 and TRBJ2-3; either TRBD1 or TRBD2 may supply D (5 bases each). The CDR3 totals 15 residues. V was shortened by 5 bases and J by 2 bases, with 14 bases between the two germline ends. Here the CDR3 DNA reads TGTGCCAGCAGTCCCGGGACGCACAACACAGATACGCAGTATTTT. Protein product: CASSPGTHNTDTQYF.

The gene calls are TRBV20-1 and TRBJ2-2; the match to TRBD2 covers 8 bases. The CDR3 covers 16 residues. The germline V gene encodes CDR1 DFQATT and CDR2 SNEGSKA (reference sequence). J lost 8 bases, V lost 3 bases, and 14 bases had no gene match. DNA of the CDR3: TGCAGTGCTAGGGGCAGCGGGGGCCACAACTTGGGGGAGCTGTTTTTT. Protein sequence: CSARGSGGHNLGELFF.

The V gene is TRBV7-9, the J gene TRBJ2-5, with D possibly being TRBD2 (6 bases). The CDR3 loop spans 15 amino acids. The V gene's germline CDR1 is SEHNR and CDR2 FQNEAQ (reference sequence). V lost 3 bases, J lost 5 bases, and 16 bases lay in between. For the CDR3, the DNA is TGTGCCAGCAGCTTGGGGACGACTAGAGTGGAGACCCAGTACTTC. Its translation: CASSLGTTRVETQYF.

V gene TRBV7-2 combines with J gene TRBJ2-7, with a weak D call TRBD2 (5 bases). Trimming left V 3 bases short and J 0 bases short, with 12 bases between. The CDR3 covers 15 residues. CDR1 is SGHTA and CDR2 is FQGNSA in the germline V gene. The CDR3: CASSFLGLYSYEQYF. CDR3 in DNA: TGTGCCAGCAGCTTTCTAGGACTTTACTCCTACGAGCAGTACTTC.

In this sample, this clonotype turned up a few times. This chain uses TRBV5-1 with TRBJ2-5, with 8 bases identical to TRBD1. Germline values: CDR1 SGHRS, CDR2 YFSETQ. The CDR3 covers 17 residues. Trimming cost V 2 bases and J 5 bases; bases outside gene matches: 14. This chain's CDR3 is CASSFKSLTGAGETQYF. The DNA for the CDR3 is TGCGCCAGCAGCTTCAAAAGCCTGACAGGGGCCGGTGAGACCCAGTACTTC.

Only a few counts were recorded for this clonotype. The CDR3 region is CATSGVSRTSVTGELFF. Written as DNA, the CDR3 is TGTGCCACCAGTGGGGTCTCTAGGACCTCTGTTACCGGGGAGCTGTTTTTT. The chain combines TRBV24-1 with TRBJ2-2, with unresolved D. Trimming removed 5 bases at V and 5 bases at J, with 20 bases between. The CDR3 has 17 amino acids. Germline-derived CDR1 and CDR2 are KGHDR and SFDVKD.

V is TRBV4-3 and J is TRBJ2-1; TRBD1 aligns across 9 bases. This CDR3 region has 13 residues. V shed 6 bases and J 7 bases; nucleotides not matched to a gene: 4. The germline V gene encodes CDR1 LGHNA and CDR2 YSLEER. CDR3 region: CASRAGQGNEQFF. CDR3 DNA sequence: TGCGCCAGCAGAGCTGGACAGGGGAATGAGCAGTTCTTC.

This clonotype turned up a few times. CDR3 DNA: TGCGCCAGCAGCTACGGACCGGGACAGGGAATAGATACGCAGTATTTT. Residues: CASSYGPGQGIDTQYF. This rearrangement joins TRBV4-3 to TRBJ2-3; 9 nucleotides align to TRBD1. Per germline, CDR1 LGHNA and CDR2 YSLEER. J lost 5 bases, V lost 5 bases, and 11 bases had no gene match. CDR3 length: 16 residues.

The rearrangement links TRBV7-3 to TRBJ2-1; D could derive from TRBD1 or TRBD2 (5 bases each). Trimming stripped 0 bases from V and 0 bases from J, with 12 bases between. Per the germline V gene, CDR1 is SGHTA and CDR2 is FQGTGA. The CDR3 contains 17 residues. The CDR3, as DNA: TGTGCCAGCAGCTTAACGGGGCTAGCCAGCTCCTACAATGAGCAGTTCTTC. It encodes CASSLTGLASSYNEQFF. The whole variable domain, remainder taken from reference TRBV7-3 and TRBJ2-1, is GAGVSQTPSNKVTEKGKYVELRCDPISGHTALYWYRQSLGQGPEFLIYFQGTGAADDSGLPNDRFFAVRPEGSVSTLKIQRTERGDSAVYLCASSLTGLASSYNEQFFGPGTRLTVL.

In this sample, this clonotype turned up a few times. The V gene is TRBV11-2, the J gene TRBJ2-3; 13 bases agree with TRBD2. V shed 5 bases, J shed 5 bases, and the junction held 7 bases outside the gene matches. The germline CDR1 and CDR2 sequences are SGHAT and FQNNGV. The CDR3 sequence is 16 residues long. Written as DNA, the CDR3 is TGTGCCAGCAGCGACACTAGCGGGGGGGCATTAGATACGCAGTATTTT. The encoded protein is CASSDTSGGALDTQYF.

The V and J genes are TRBV6-2 or TRBV6-3 and TRBJ2-3, with 9 bases aligning to TRBD2. Germline V CDR1 and CDR2: MNHEY, SVGEGT. J gave up 5 bases and V 6 bases, and 12 bases lay outside the gene matches. The CDR3 is 16 amino acids. Here the CDR3 reads CASSQLSGRLKDTQYF. The DNA for the CDR3 is TGTGCCAGCAGCCAACTCAGCGGGAGGCTGAAAGATACGCAGTATTTT.

There are a few counts of this clonotype. The CDR3 loop reads CSVEIVPEQYF. CDR3 DNA: TGCAGCGTTGAGATCGTTCCCGAGCAGTACTTC. The chain is built from TRBV29-1 and TRBJ2-7; D unclear. The germline V gene has CDR1 SQVTM and CDR2 ANQGSEA. V was shortened by 3 bases and J by 6 bases, with 9 bases between the two germline ends. The CDR3 totals 11 residues.

This chain joins TRBV29-1 and TRBJ2-3, with 7 bases fitting TRBD2. Germline CDR1 and CDR2: SQVTM and ANQGSEA. The junction had 6 bases not matched to a gene; V was cut back by 3 bases and J by 6 bases. The CDR3 is 13 amino acids. The chain's CDR3 is CSVDGGLMDTQYF. CDR3 coding DNA: TGCAGCGTTGATGGGGGACTAATGGATACGCAGTATTTT.